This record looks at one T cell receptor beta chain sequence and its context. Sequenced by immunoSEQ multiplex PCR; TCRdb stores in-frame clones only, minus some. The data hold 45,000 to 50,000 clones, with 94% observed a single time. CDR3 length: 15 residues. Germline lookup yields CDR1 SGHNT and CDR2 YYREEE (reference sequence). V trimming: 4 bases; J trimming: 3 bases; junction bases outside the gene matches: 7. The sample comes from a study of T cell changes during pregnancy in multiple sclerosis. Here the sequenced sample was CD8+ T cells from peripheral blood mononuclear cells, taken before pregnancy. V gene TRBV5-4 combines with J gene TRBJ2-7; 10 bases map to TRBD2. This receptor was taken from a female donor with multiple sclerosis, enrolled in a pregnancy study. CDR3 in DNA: TGTGCCAGCAGCCCGGAGCCTAGCGGGAGCTACGAGCAGTACTTC. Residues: CASSPEPSGSYEQYF.